A selection of T cell receptor beta chains follows, all from one sample in a study of regulatory T cells in long-lasting Graves disease. TCRdb ran MiXCR on the multiplex PCR reads and lists one entry per CDR3 protein. The sample comprises about 420,000 distinct CDR3 sequences, around 17% of which are singletons, and about 25% rests with the top ten. The same specimen was also included in a second study, on T cells in Graves' hyperthyroidism and ophthalmopathy.

The source was peripheral blood mononuclear cells (PBMCs), collected at new diagnosis, from a patient treated with antithyroid drugs. The receptors were gathered from a young woman with Graves disease. Each CDR3 is given with its conserved first and last residue. A D gene is named only where the DNA matches it firmly. Not every row has a clone size; where given, it reads once, few, many or a size class.

>NA|NA|TRBJ2-3|TRBV5-1
CASSDPLTDTQYF
TGCGCCAGCAGCGATCCCTTAACAGATACGCAGTATTTT
>many|NA|TRBJ2-7|TRBV27
CASSLGQGGLNEQYF
TGTGCCAGCAGTTTGGGGCAAGGGGGTCTCAACGAGCAGTACTTC
>few|NA|TRBJ2-1|TRBV7-2
CASSLIRDPQFF
TGTGCCAGCAGCTTGATCCGGGACCCACAGTTCTTC
>few|NA|TRBJ1-1|TRBV10-3
CAISEGPDTEAFF
TGTGCCATCAGTGAGGGCCCGGACACTGAAGCTTTCTTT
>NA|NA|TRBJ1-1|TRBV27
CASRHRAGDTEAFF
TGTGCCAGCAGACACAGGGCTGGGGACACTGAAGCTTTCTTT
>many|NA|TRBJ2-3|TRBV5-4
CASSLDAEVSTDTQYF
TGTGCCAGCAGCTTGGATGCGGAAGTGAGCACAGATACGCAGTATTTT
>NA|NA|TRBJ2-7|TRBV7-8
CASSLAETASYEQYF
TGTGCCAGCAGCTTAGCGGAGACCGCGTCCTACGAGCAGTACTTC
>few|NA|TRBJ1-4|TRBV5-1
CASSLEGPDEKLFF
TGCGCCAGCAGCTTGGAAGGACCCGATGAAAAACTGTTTTTT
>few|TRBD2|TRBJ2-2|TRBV9
CASSVESPPSGSYGGELFF
TGTGCCAGCAGCGTAGAATCCCCCCCTAGCGGGAGTTATGGCGGGGAGCTGTTTTTT
>NA|NA|TRBJ1-5|TRBV12-3/TRBV12-4
CASSPTQLGNQPQHF
TGTGCCAGCAGTCCCACTCAGTTAGGCAATCAGCCCCAGCATTTT
>few|TRBD1|TRBJ1-3|TRBV20-1
CSARPGTGGFRSGNTIYF
TGCAGTGCGCGGCCCGGGACAGGGGGGTTTCGCTCTGGAAACACCATATATTTT
>many|NA|TRBJ1-1|TRBV12-3/TRBV12-4
CASSPRWLGTEAFF
TGTGCCAGCAGTCCTCGATGGTTAGGCACTGAAGCTTTCTTT
>few|NA|TRBJ2-1|TRBV29-1
CSVGQGWDEQFF
TGCAGCGTTGGCCAGGGCTGGGATGAGCAGTTCTTC
>NA|NA|TRBJ1-2|TRBV9
CASSPSTGANYGYTF
TGTGCCAGCAGCCCATCGACAGGAGCTAACTATGGCTACACCTTC
>NA|NA|TRBJ2-3|TRBV28
CASRYKTGVLDTQYF
TGTGCCAGCAGATACAAAACTGGGGTTTTAGATACGCAGTATTTT
>many|TRBD2|TRBJ2-1|TRBV28
CASSPFNSGVSSYNEQFF
TGTGCCAGCAGTCCTTTTAATAGCGGGGTAAGCTCCTACAATGAGCAGTTCTTC
>many|NA|TRBJ1-1|TRBV12-3/TRBV12-4
CASSRGRTEAFF
TGTGCCAGCAGTAGAGGACGGACTGAAGCTTTCTTT
>many|NA|TRBJ2-7|TRBV11-2
CASSPPGRYEQYF
TGTGCCAGCAGCCCCCCGGGGAGGTACGAGCAGTACTTC
>many|TRBD1|TRBJ2-3|TRBV28
CASSLPSGVWTGGTDTQYF
TGTGCCAGCAGTTTACCGTCCGGCGTTTGGACAGGGGGCACAGATACGCAGTATTTT
>NA|NA|TRBJ2-7|TRBV6-5
CASSYRAGGGYEQYF
TGTGCCAGCAGTTACCGGGCAGGGGGGGGTTACGAGCAGTACTTC
>few|NA|TRBJ1-1|TRBV7-9
CASILQENTEAFF
TGTGCCAGCATCTTACAGGAGAACACTGAAGCTTTCTTT
>many|NA|TRBJ2-7|TRBV20-1
CSASRRALSYEQYF
TGCAGTGCGAGTAGGCGGGCCCTCTCCTACGAGCAGTACTTC
>many|TRBD1|TRBJ2-3|TRBV15
CATSRRGTAGTDTQYF
TGTGCCACCAGCAGACGAGGGACAGCCGGCACAGATACGCAGTATTTT
>few|TRBD2|TRBJ2-5|TRBV10-2
CASSELGPRGAQYF
TGCGCCAGCAGTGAGCTCGGACCCCGGGGGGCCCAGTACTTC
>few|NA|TRBJ1-2|TRBV7-8
CASSFNRQRPTAYGYTF
TGTGCCAGCAGCTTCAATCGACAGCGCCCGACGGCCTATGGCTACACCTTC
>few|TRBD2|TRBJ2-5|TRBV5-1
CASTYTSLTSGVRETQYF
TGCGCCAGCACCTACACCTCATTGACTAGCGGGGTTCGGGAGACCCAGTACTTC
>NA|NA|TRBJ2-1|TRBV9
CASSVQPASHSEQFF
TGTGCCAGCAGCGTACAACCGGCTAGTCACAGTGAGCAGTTCTTC
>many|NA|TRBJ1-1|TRBV20-1
CSAKRGTEAFF
TGCAGTGCTAAAAGGGGCACTGAAGCTTTCTTT
>NA|NA|TRBJ2-7|TRBV28
CASTSGLTYEQYF
TGTGCCAGCACCTCGGGCCTAACGTACGAGCAGTACTTC
>many|NA|TRBJ2-1|TRBV2
CASSEPDRETATFYNEQFF
TGTGCCAGCAGTGAACCGGACCGGGAGACAGCTACCTTCTACAATGAGCAGTTCTTC
>many|NA|TRBJ2-1|TRBV2
CASRSITGVNEQFF
TGTGCCAGCAGGTCTATAACTGGGGTTAATGAGCAGTTCTTC